These 3 T cell receptor beta chains share one sample of origin, sequenced in a study of technical replicates of blood from a few donors. TCRdb's table, derived via immunoSEQ multiplex PCR, lists solely in-frame clones and lacks some. Of approximately 12,000 clones in the sample, around 79% are singletons; the top ten hold more than 10%. The sequencing sample was made of PBMCs. The receptors stem from a human donor in good health.

The rearrangement links TRBV10-3 to TRBJ2-1; 10 bases agree with TRBD2. This CDR3 has 17 residues. Germline V gives CDR1 ENHRY, CDR2 SYGVKD. V trimming: 4 bases; J trimming: 8 bases; junction bases outside the gene matches: 14. This CDR3 reads CAISGGVTSGNSYEQFF. The DNA for the CDR3 is TGTGCCATCAGTGGGGGGGTTACTAGCGGGAACTCTTATGAGCAGTTCTTC.

Here the CDR3 reads CAWRQGYEQYF. In DNA form, the CDR3 reads TGTGCCTGGCGACAGGGTTACGAGCAGTACTTC. The chain is built from TRBV30 and TRBJ2-7; 7 positions agree with TRBD1. J gave up 4 bases and V 5 bases, and 2 bases lay outside the gene matches. The germline V gene has CDR1 GTSNPN and CDR2 SVGIG (reference sequence). This CDR3 is 11 amino acids long.

The chain joins TRBV7-9 to TRBJ1-5, with a weak D call TRBD1 (5 bases). This CDR3 has 16 amino acids. In germline, CDR1 is SEHNR, CDR2 FQNEAQ (reference sequence). V dropped 5 bases and J dropped 1 base, with 15 bases sitting between them. CDR3 nucleotides: TGTGCCAGCAGCCTAGAGGACATAGGAAGCAATCAGCCCCAGCATTTT. Translated: CASSLEDIGSNQPQHF.